This T cell receptor (beta chain) was recorded in a study of blood T cell repertoires in COVID-19. In the authors' methods: Amplification from reference gene primers served as the basis for estimated nucleated cell counts. TCRdb keeps only in-frame clones here, not all; method: immunoSEQ multiplex PCR. V and J calls and clone size are given by that table; D and trimming were obtained from the DNA. The table lists under 250,000 clones, roughly 82% of them singletons. This clone was seen once. The CDR3 has 16 amino acids. V was trimmed by 3 bases and J by 3 bases, leaving 15 bases between them. CDR1 is MDHEN, CDR2 SYDVKM, per germline.

The TCR sequence derives from a human donor in a cohort sampled during active COVID-19. This chain uses TRBV28 with TRBJ2-1, with D perhaps TRBD2 (5 bases). Sequencing used peripheral blood. CDR3 nucleotides: TGTGCCAGCAGTTTTGGGCTTAGCGTTTTCTACAATGAGCAGTTCTTC. It is translated as CASSFGLSVFYNEQFF.